The present TCR beta chain was sequenced within a study of cytomegalovirus exposure and HLA in healthy donors. V gave up 3 bases and J gave up 6 bases; unmatched junction bases: 11. Per germline, CDR1 SGHRS and CDR2 YFSETQ. The CDR3 is 15 residues long. In the PCR, 60 Vbeta and 13 Jbeta primers were used. Profiling relied on immunoSEQ multiplex PCR, and the TCRdb table lists in-frame clones only, not all of them. The profile covers 150,000 to 200,000 clones, with 75% to 85% appearing a single time and about 0.89% taken by the ten largest. Source material: PBMCs. The receptor was derived from a girl aged 2-10 years in good health and CMV-seropositive. V is TRBV5-1 and J is TRBJ1-1, with TRBD1 matching over 7 bases. As DNA, the CDR3 is TGCGCCAGCAGCTCGACAGGGTTCGGGGCAGCTGAAGCTTTCTTT. Translation gives CASSSTGFGAAEAFF.